One T cell receptor (beta chain) is described in this entry. This sample stems from a study of blood T cell repertoires in COVID-19. TCRdb keeps only in-frame clones here, not all; method: immunoSEQ multiplex PCR. The data show 260,000 or so clones, 65% to 90% seen once. The CDR3 loop spans 13 amino acids. The germline V gene has CDR1 SEHNR and CDR2 FQNEAQ (reference sequence). What was sequenced was PBMCs or T cells enriched from blood (not recorded which). The chain is built from TRBV7-9 and TRBJ1-2, with 9 positions matching TRBD1. The receptor was derived from a man aged 18 to 29 who had recovered from COVID-19. The CDR3 loop is CAVTGTGLDGYTF. CDR3 nucleotide sequence: TGTGCTGTGACCGGGACAGGGCTCGATGGCTACACCTTC.